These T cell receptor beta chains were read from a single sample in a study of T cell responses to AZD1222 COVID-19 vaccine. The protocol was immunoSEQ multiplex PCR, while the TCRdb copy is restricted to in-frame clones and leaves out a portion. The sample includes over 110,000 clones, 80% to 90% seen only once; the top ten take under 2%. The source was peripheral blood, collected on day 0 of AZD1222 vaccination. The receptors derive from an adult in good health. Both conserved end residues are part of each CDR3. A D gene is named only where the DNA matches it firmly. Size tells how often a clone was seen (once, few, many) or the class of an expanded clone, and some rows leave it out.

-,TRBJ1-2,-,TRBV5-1,TGCGCCAGCAGCTTGGAGGGAGTGACTGGCTACACCTTC,CASSLEGVTGYTF
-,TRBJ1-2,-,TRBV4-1,TGCGCCAGCAGCCCTTCTGAGGGGCGTAGGGGCTACACCTTC,CASSPSEGRRGYTF
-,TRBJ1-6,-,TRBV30,TGTGCCTGGAGTGTAACGGGAGGCCATTCACCCCTCCACTTT,CAWSVTGGHSPLHF
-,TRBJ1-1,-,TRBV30,TGTGCCTGGAGCCGCCAGGCTAACACTGAAGCTTTCTTT,CAWSRQANTEAFF
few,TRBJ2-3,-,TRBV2,TGTGCCAGCGGGTCTCAGGGGGGGGCAGATACGCAGTATTTT,CASGSQGGADTQYF
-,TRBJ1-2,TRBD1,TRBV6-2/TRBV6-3,TGTGCCAGCAGTCACCACCCGGGACAGGTTGGCTACACCTTC,CASSHHPGQVGYTF
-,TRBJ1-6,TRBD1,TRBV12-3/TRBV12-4,TGTGCCAGCAGGGGACAGGGGGCGTCACCCCTCCACTTT,CASRGQGASPLHF
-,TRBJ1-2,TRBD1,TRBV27,TGTGCCAGCAATGGACAGGGGGCCAACTATGGCTACACCTTC,CASNGQGANYGYTF
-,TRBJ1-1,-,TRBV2,TGTGCCAGCAGTGAAAGAATCGGGTCGGCTGAAGCTTTCTTT,CASSERIGSAEAFF
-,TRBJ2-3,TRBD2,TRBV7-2,TGTGCCAGCAGCCCTAGCGGGTCTTACACAGATACGCAGTATTTT,CASSPSGSYTDTQYF
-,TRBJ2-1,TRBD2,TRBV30,TGTGCCTGGAGGGGAGGGATCCATGAGCAGTTCTTC,CAWRGGIHEQFF
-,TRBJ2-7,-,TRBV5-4,TGTGCCAGCAGCTTGAGGGGAGCTCCCTACGAGCAGTACTTC,CASSLRGAPYEQYF
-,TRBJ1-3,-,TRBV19,TGTGCCAGTAGTATAGTAGGGGCTGGAAACACCATATATTTT,CASSIVGAGNTIYF
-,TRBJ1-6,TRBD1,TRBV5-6,TGTGCCAGCAGCCCGGACAGGGGAAATAATTCACCCCTCCACTTT,CASSPDRGNNSPLHF
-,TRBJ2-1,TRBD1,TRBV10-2,TGCGCCAGCAGTGATCCAGGGGGAAACAATGAGCAGTTCTTC,CASSDPGGNNEQFF
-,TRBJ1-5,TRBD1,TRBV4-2,TGTGCCAGCAGCCAAACAGCCGGGACAGACGGCAATCAGCCCCAGCATTTT,CASSQTAGTDGNQPQHF
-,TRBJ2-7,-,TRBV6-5,TGTGCCAGCGTAGGGACCCCCTACGAGCAGTACTTC,CASVGTPYEQYF
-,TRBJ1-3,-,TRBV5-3,TGTGCCAGAAGCGAGTCGACAGGCCAGAGCTCTGGAAACACCATATATTTT,CARSESTGQSSGNTIYF
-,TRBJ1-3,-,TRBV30,TGTGCCTGGAGTTCCCTCTCTGGAAACACCATATATTTT,CAWSSLSGNTIYF
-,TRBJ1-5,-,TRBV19,TGTGCCAGTAGTAAAGGTACCATACAGGGTCAGCCCCAGCATTTT,CASSKGTIQGQPQHF
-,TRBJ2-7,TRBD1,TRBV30,TGTGCCTGGAGTGCCGGGACAGGGGGCGCTAAGCAGTACTTC,CAWSAGTGGAKQYF
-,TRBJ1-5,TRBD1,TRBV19,TGTGCCAGTAGTACCCTACAGGGGGCCAACAATCAGCCCCAGCATTTT,CASSTLQGANNQPQHF
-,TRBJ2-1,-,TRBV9,TGTGCCAGCAGCGACACAGGGACCTCCTACAATGAGCAGTTCTTC,CASSDTGTSYNEQFF
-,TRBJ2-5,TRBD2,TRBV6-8,TGTGCCAGCAGTTACAGTAGCGGGGAGGAAGAGACCCAGTACTTC,CASSYSSGEEETQYF
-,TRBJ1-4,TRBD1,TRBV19,TGTGCCAGTAGAGGACAGGGGACTAATGAAAAACTGTTTTTT,CASRGQGTNEKLFF
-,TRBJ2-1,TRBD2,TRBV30,TGTGCCTGGAGGCTAACCAGCGGGACCCGCAATGAGCAGTTCTTC,CAWRLTSGTRNEQFF
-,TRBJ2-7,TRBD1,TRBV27,TGTGCCAGCAGCCTGGGGACAGGCAGCTCCTACGAGCAGTACTTC,CASSLGTGSSYEQYF
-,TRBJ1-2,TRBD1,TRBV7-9,TGTGCCAGCAGCAGGGACAGGGACAGCTATGGCTACACCTTC,CASSRDRDSYGYTF
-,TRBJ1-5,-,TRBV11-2,TGTGCCAGCAGCTTAGAGGAGGGGACACCCCAGCATTTT,CASSLEEGTPQHF
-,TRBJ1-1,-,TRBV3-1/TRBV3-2,TGTGCCAGCAGGCCGGGAGATCTTACCACTGAAGCTTTCTTT,CASRPGDLTTEAFF
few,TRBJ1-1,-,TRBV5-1,TGCGCCAGCGGCCGGGACGGGAACACTGAAGCTTTCTTT,CASGRDGNTEAFF
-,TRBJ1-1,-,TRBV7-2,TGTGCCAGCAGCTTGGGTGCTACTGAATCTTACAACACTGAAGCTTTCTTT,CASSLGATESYNTEAFF
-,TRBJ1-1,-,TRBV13,TGTGCCAGCAGCTTAGGAAGGGGGGGCACTGAAGCTTTCTTT,CASSLGRGGTEAFF
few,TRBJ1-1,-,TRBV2,TGTGCCAGCCGGGGGACTAGGTGGGCGAACACTGAAGCTTTCTTT,CASRGTRWANTEAFF
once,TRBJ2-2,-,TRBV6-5,TGTGCCAGCAGTACCAATTCCGCCGGGGAGCTGTTTTTT,CASSTNSAGELFF
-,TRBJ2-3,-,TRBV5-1,TGCGCCAGCAGCATCGCAGATACGCAGTATTTT,CASSIADTQYF
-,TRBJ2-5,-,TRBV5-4,TGTGCCAGCAGCGACCCAAGACAGTTCAGAGGGGAGACCCAGTACTTC,CASSDPRQFRGETQYF
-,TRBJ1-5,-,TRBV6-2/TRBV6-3,TGTGCCAGCAGTTATGCAGGGTCACGGGGGCCCCAGCATTTT,CASSYAGSRGPQHF
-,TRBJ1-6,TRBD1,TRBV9,TGTGCCAGCAGCGTAGCCGGGACAGGATATTCACCCCTCCACTTT,CASSVAGTGYSPLHF
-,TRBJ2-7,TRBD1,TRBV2,TGTGCCAGCAGTGAACCCGGGACAGGGTCCTACGAGCAGTACTTC,CASSEPGTGSYEQYF
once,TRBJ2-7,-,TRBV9,TGTGCCAGCAGCGCCCCACCACAGGCGGTTCGTACCTACGAGCAGTACTTC,CASSAPPQAVRTYEQYF
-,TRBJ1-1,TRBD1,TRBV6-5,TGTGCCAGCAGTTACAGGGGGCGAAGGACTGAAGCTTTCTTT,CASSYRGRRTEAFF
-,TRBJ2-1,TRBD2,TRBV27,TGTGCCAGCAGTTCCCGCCGCCCGGCTAGCGGGAGGGGCCTCTCCTACAATGAGCAGTTCTTC,CASSSRRPASGRGLSYNEQFF
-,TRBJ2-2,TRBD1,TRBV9,TGTGCCAGCAGCGGGGGGACAGGGGGCCCGACGAACACCGGGGAGCTGTTTTTT,CASSGGTGGPTNTGELFF